What follows are 20 T cell receptor beta chains derived from one specimen sequenced in a study of radiation and T cells in renal cell carcinoma. The protocol was immunoSEQ multiplex PCR, while the TCRdb copy is restricted to in-frame clones and leaves out a portion. Of over 120,000 clones listed, roughly 90% are singletons. Time point meaning: blood 4 weeks post-SBRT, at nephrectomy. As to treatment: 15 Gy SBRT to primary tumor, nephrectomy 4 weeks later. Sample: blood, taken from a patient whose treatment included radiotherapy and nephrectomy. These receptors were taken from a woman aged 50 to 65 with renal cell carcinoma.

The V gene is TRBV6-1, the J gene TRBJ2-7; 11 bases align to TRBD2. The CDR3 is made up of 15 amino acids. V trimming: 7 bases; J trimming: 4 bases; junction bases outside the gene matches: 9. CDR1 is MNHNS, CDR2 SASEGT, per germline. CDR3 nucleotide sequence: TGTGCCAGCAAACTAGCGGGGGACGGCAGGTACGAGCAGTACTTC. It translates to CASKLAGDGRYEQYF.

This chain connects TRBV28 to TRBJ1-2; D ambiguous. Germline values: CDR1 MDHEN, CDR2 SYDVKM. V was trimmed by 7 bases and J by 8 bases, leaving 17 bases between them. The CDR3 spans 13 residues. DNA for the CDR3: TGTGCCAGCACTTTCCCTGGGGAGTGGGGCTACACCTTC. This codes for CASTFPGEWGYTF.

The chain uses TRBV2 and TRBJ2-1; perhaps D is TRBD1 or TRBD2 (5 bases each). This CDR3 contains 11 residues. The germline CDR1 and CDR2 sequences are SNHLY and FYNNEI. V lost 10 bases to trimming and J lost 7 bases, with 11 bases between them. For the CDR3, the DNA is TGTGCCATCGGGGCAAATAATGAGCAGTTCTTC. It is translated as CAIGANNEQFF.

The J gene is TRBJ2-7, the V gene TRBV27; no clear D gene. Germline V gene data show CDR1 as MNHEY and CDR2 as SMNVEV (reference sequence). The V end was cut by 7 bases, the J end by 3 bases, with 13 bases between. The CDR3 runs to 13 residues. The CDR3 DNA is TGTGCCAGCAACAACGGTGTAGGCTACGAGCAGTACTTC. Translated: CASNNGVGYEQYF.

This chain uses TRBV5-4 with TRBJ2-2; TRBD1 aligns across 8 bases. J lost 4 bases, V lost 4 bases, and 6 bases had no gene match. Per the germline V gene, CDR1 is SGHNT and CDR2 is YYREEE (reference sequence). The CDR3 is 15 residues long. The DNA for the CDR3 is TGTGCCAGCAGCGCAGACAGGGGAGGCACCGGGGAGCTGTTTTTT. Translation gives CASSADRGGTGELFF.

The chain is built from TRBV7-9 and TRBJ1-2; tentative D call: TRBD1 (6 bases). Germline loops: CDR1 SEHNR, CDR2 FQNEAQ (reference sequence). Trimming shortened V by 5 bases and J by 1 base, and 11 bases separated the two germline ends. The CDR3 length is 14 residues. The chain's CDR3 is CASSRGTNNYGYTF. The CDR3 nucleotides are TGTGCCAGCAGCCGGGGGACAAATAACTATGGCTACACCTTC.

This clone has a single count. The chain couples TRBV2 to TRBJ1-2; 7 positions match TRBD1. V was pared by 6 bases and J by 1 base, with 5 bases of the junction left unmatched. Germline loops: CDR1 SNHLY, CDR2 FYNNEI. This CDR3 has 14 residues. CDR3 residues: CASSLNRGNYGYTF. DNA for the CDR3: TGTGCCAGCAGCCTGAACAGGGGTAACTATGGCTACACCTTC.

The chain is built from TRBV5-4 and TRBJ2-3; weak D call: TRBD2 (6 bases). The V end lost 4 bases, the J end lost 2 bases, and 8 bases lay between the germline ends. This CDR3 region has 13 residues. CDR1 and CDR2 from the germline V gene are SGHNT and YYREEE (reference sequence). CDR3 region: CASSGEVTDTQYF. The CDR3 coding sequence is TGTGCCAGCAGCGGGGAGGTCACAGATACGCAGTATTTT.

J is TRBJ1-3 and V is TRBV9; D remains ambiguous. This CDR3 is 15 amino acids long. The germline V gene encodes CDR1 SGDLS and CDR2 YYNGEE. Trimming removed 0 bases from V and 0 bases from J, with 7 bases in between. The DNA of the CDR3 is TGTGCCAGCAGCGTAGAGGGATTCTCTGGAAACACCATATATTTT. Its translation is CASSVEGFSGNTIYF.

The chain couples TRBV27 to TRBJ2-7; D is ambiguous. Per the germline V gene, CDR1 is MNHEY and CDR2 is SMNVEV (reference sequence). The CDR3 totals 15 residues. The V and J ends lost 2 bases and 1 base respectively, with 12 bases between them. CDR3 in amino acids: CASSLSPELSYEQYF. Written as DNA, the CDR3 is TGTGCCAGCAGTTTAAGCCCGGAGCTATCCTACGAGCAGTACTTC.

This clone came up once. The chain has TRBV29-1 and TRBJ2-2; 9 nucleotides match TRBD1. CDR3 size: 14 residues. Germline-derived CDR1 and CDR2 are SQVTM and ANQGSEA. Trimming cost V 8 bases and J 8 bases; bases outside gene matches: 12. For the CDR3, the DNA is TGCAGCTGTATCCCGGGGGACAGGGATGGGGAGCTGTTTTTT. Translating it yields CSCIPGDRDGELFF.

This clone was recorded only once. The chain combines TRBV12-5 with TRBJ2-1; weak D call: TRBD2 (6 bases). This CDR3 is built from 13 residues. The germline V gene has CDR1 LGHNT and CDR2 FRNRAP. The germline V and J ends were trimmed by 0 bases and 11 bases, with 11 bases remaining between them. The CDR3 nucleotides read TGTGCTAGTGGTTTGGTGACGGGAGAAAAGCAGTTCTTC. It specifies CASGLVTGEKQFF.

This chain links TRBV7-8 with TRBJ1-5; no clear D gene. This CDR3 region has 16 residues. CDR1 and CDR2 from the germline V gene are SGHVS and FQNEAQ. Trimming stripped 4 bases from V and 1 base from J, with 14 bases between. The CDR3 spells CASSYRGQGSNQPQHF. CDR3 sequence (DNA): TGTGCCAGCAGCTACCGCGGGCAAGGGAGCAATCAGCCCCAGCATTTT.

The J gene is TRBJ1-4, the V gene TRBV19; 8 bases are a match to TRBD1. Germline values: CDR1 LNHDA, CDR2 SQIVND (reference sequence). There are 15 residues in the CDR3. Germline trimming cut 5 bases from V and 5 bases from J; bases unmatched to any gene: 7. The CDR3 DNA follows: TGTGCCAGTAGTCCGGGGGGACAGGCCAATGAAAAACTGTTTTTT. This gives the protein CASSPGGQANEKLFF.

The CDR3, as DNA: TGTGCCAGCAGTCCAGGGGACGAGCAGTACTTC. Translation: CASSPGDEQYF. The rearrangement links TRBV27 to TRBJ2-7, with D possibly TRBD1 on 6 matching bases. V gave up 5 bases and J gave up 5 bases, with 7 bases separating them. CDR1 and CDR2 from the germline V gene are MNHEY and SMNVEV (reference sequence). This CDR3 spans 11 amino acids.

The chain links TRBV19 to TRBJ1-2; no reliable D call. This CDR3 spans 16 amino acids. The V end lost 0 bases, the J end lost 6 bases, and 17 bases lay between the germline ends. The germline gives CDR1 LNHDA, CDR2 SQIVND (reference sequence). The CDR3 reads CASSIDGRRTPDGYTF. In DNA form, the CDR3 reads TGTGCCAGTAGTATAGATGGGCGGCGGACCCCGGATGGCTACACCTTC.

The chain carries TRBV9 and TRBJ2-5; 15 bases line up with TRBD2. CDR1 and CDR2 (germline): SGDLS, YYNGEE. This CDR3 has 17 residues. The V segment lost 3 bases and the J segment 5 bases; nucleotides outside the gene matches: 8. In DNA form, the CDR3 reads TGTGCCAGCAGCGGCGGTGGACTAGCGGGGGGGCTGGAGACCCAGTACTTC. Its translation is CASSGGGLAGGLETQYF.

This clone was observed a few times. V is TRBV29-1 and J is TRBJ2-1; D tentatively fits TRBD1 or TRBD2 (5 bases each). Germline assignment: CDR1 SQVTM and CDR2 ANQGSEA. This CDR3 region has 13 residues. V shed 7 bases and J shed 9 bases, with 19 bases lying between them. This CDR3 is CSAVRTGPGEQFF. CDR3 sequence (DNA): TGCAGCGCCGTCCGGACGGGACCGGGTGAGCAGTTCTTC.

The CDR3 DNA sequence: TGTGCCAGCAGCCTAGCGGGGGGGCCAGATACGCAGTATTTT. As protein: CASSLAGGPDTQYF. This sequence joins TRBV6-1 and TRBJ2-3; 12 nucleotides match TRBD2. The CDR3 sequence is 14 residues long. The germline gives CDR1 MNHNS, CDR2 SASEGT. V lost 6 bases and J lost 4; bases outside the gene matches: 2.

CDR3 DNA: TGTGCCAGCAGGATAAATAACGAGCAGTACTTC. This translates into CASRINNEQYF. The chain couples TRBV7-2 to TRBJ2-7, with D uncertain. The V end was cut by 6 bases, the J end by 5 bases, with 8 bases between. The CDR3 has 11 residues. CDR1 and CDR2 (germline): SGHTA, FQGNSA.